This entry describes one T cell receptor (beta chain). Its antigen is currently unknown. This CDR3 has 15 amino acids. Per germline, CDR1 MNHNY and CDR2 SVGAGI (reference sequence). The V and J ends lost 0 bases and 4 bases respectively, with 10 bases between them. This entry comes from a study of cytomegalovirus exposure and HLA in healthy donors. Broader study findings: Most of the TCR beta V segments (in an earlier analysis) were productive either about 90% or about 30% of the time. Later analysis demonstrated an association between a missense DCLRE1C variant and TCR beta V- and J-gene trimming. Among TCR beta chains, those listed as cytomegalovirus-associated numbered fewer than 200. The later analysis indicated that the majority of CMV-associated TCR beta chains appeared HLA-restricted.

PCR was performed using 60 Vbeta and 13 Jbeta primers. This table comes from immunoSEQ multiplex PCR, and its TCRdb copy is limited to in-frame clones, with some not included. The table lists approximately 45,000 clones. This chain uses TRBV6-6 with TRBJ2-1; perhaps TRBD1 as D (5 bases). Sequenced: PBMCs. This receptor was taken from a male donor in good health and CMV-seronegative. The CDR3 DNA reads TGTGCCAGCAGTTACTCGCCAGGGTTGTACAATGAGCAGTTCTTC. This encodes CASSYSPGLYNEQFF.